This section outlines one T cell receptor (beta chain) sequence together with its context. This sample is part of a study of blood T cell repertoires in COVID-19. The ends were cut back, 5 bases at V and 8 bases at J, with 25 bases in the middle. Germline CDR1 reads SGHAT; CDR2 reads FQNNGV. The CDR3 consists of 17 residues. This table comes from immunoSEQ multiplex PCR, and its TCRdb copy is limited to in-frame clones, with some not included. The sample holds 150,000 to 200,000 clones, roughly 90% seen once. The receptor comes from a woman in her late teens or twenties who had recovered from COVID-19. V usage is TRBV11-2 and J usage is TRBJ1-3; a possible D gene is TRBD1 (5 bases). Sequencing was done on a sample of PBMCs or T cells enriched from blood (not recorded which). In nucleotides, the CDR3 is TGTGCCAGCAGCGACCCTTCAGGGCTAAGTAGTGGGTACACCATATATTTT. Protein sequence: CASSDPSGLSSGYTIYF.